This T cell receptor beta chain stems from a study of OX40 agonist ivuxolimab in advanced cancers. Study details: Every 2 weeks, patients received ivuxolimab intravenously, dosed at 0.01 to 10 mg/kg. Patients with hepatocellular carcinoma, melanoma, renal cell or head and neck cancer made up the dose-escalation patients. Regarding the study as a whole: Average numbers of expanded clones were greater in CD8+ T cells than in CD4+.

In the case of this clone: Its antigen is not identified.

The V end was cut by 0 bases, the J end by 4 bases, with 8 bases between. The CDR3 contains 14 residues. From germline, CDR1 is SGHRS and CDR2 YFSETQ. Profiled with immunoSEQ multiplex PCR; TCRdb holds only in-frame clones, not every one. The repertoire holds about 100,000 clones, with roughly 89% as singletons. The sampling schedule covered blood at baseline, cycle 4 day 1, and cycle 7 day 1. The rearrangement uses TRBV5-1 and TRBJ2-4; D remains unclear. Material: CD4+ or CD8+ T cells sorted from blood, obtained in a trial of the OX40 agonist ivuxolimab. This receptor was identified in an adult with an advanced solid tumor such as melanoma, head and neck, liver or kidney cancer. The CDR3: CASSLETRKNIQYF. The CDR3 nucleotides are TGCGCCAGCAGCTTGGAAACCCGAAAAAACATTCAGTACTTC.